The next 32 T cell receptor beta chains were all read from a single sample in a study of blood T cell repertoires in COVID-19. Repertoires were generated with immunoSEQ multiplex PCR, while TCRdb's copy carries only in-frame clones and drops some. The sample lists about 54,000 clones; around 84% were seen once. Sequencing was carried out using peripheral blood. The source is a man aged 45-65 years with acute or convalescent COVID-19.

The chain combines TRBV13 with TRBJ2-1; the match to TRBD2 covers 12 bases. The V gene end was trimmed by 5 bases and the J gene end by 4 bases; junction bases not matched to a gene: 9. This CDR3 contains 17 residues. CDR1 is PRHDT, CDR2 FYEKMQ, per germline (reference sequence). The CDR3 DNA is TGTGCCAGCAGCACAATACTAGCGGGGGGCCGATACAATGAGCAGTTCTTC. Amino acid sequence: CASSTILAGGRYNEQFF. Together with reference TRBV13 and TRBJ2-1, the CDR3 gives the full variable domain: AAGVIQSPRHLIKEKRETATLKCYPIPRHDTVYWYQQGPGQDPQFLISFYEKMQSDKGSIPDRFSAQQFSDYHSELNMSSLELGDSALYFCASSTILAGGRYNEQFFGPGTRLTVL.

The rearrangement links TRBV27 to TRBJ2-1; TRBD2 matches at 13 bases. CDR3 length equals 15 residues. Germline V lookup: CDR1 MNHEY, CDR2 SMNVEV (reference sequence). Trimming at V came to 4 bases and at J to 8 bases, leaving 5 bases not matched to a gene. The CDR3, as DNA: TGTGCCAGCAGTTCTCGACTAGCGGGAGGAGATGAGCAGTTCTTC. This translates into CASSSRLAGGDEQFF.

V is TRBV10-3 and J is TRBJ2-6, with no clear D. Germline-derived CDR1 and CDR2 are ENHRY and SYGVKD. This CDR3 region has 18 residues. Trimming took 4 bases from V and 0 from J, leaving 16 bases between them. The DNA for the CDR3 is TGTGCCATCAGTGTTGGGTCAGGCAGCATCTCTGGGGCCAACGTCCTGACTTTC. This gives the protein CAISVGSGSISGANVLTF.

This rearrangement joins TRBV14 to TRBJ2-5; D unclear. The germline V gene encodes CDR1 SGHDN and CDR2 FVKESK. V dropped 2 bases and J dropped 1 base, with 11 bases sitting between them. This CDR3 spans 15 amino acids. The CDR3 here is CASSQPTASQETQYF. The DNA of the CDR3 is TGTGCCAGCAGCCAACCCACAGCAAGCCAAGAGACCCAGTACTTC.

V is TRBV10-3 and J is TRBJ2-2, with 11 bases aligning to TRBD1. Per the germline V gene, CDR1 is ENHRY and CDR2 is SYGVKD. This CDR3 has 14 residues. With 6 bases clipped from V and 7 bases from J, the junction kept 4 bases outside the gene matches. The CDR3 loop is CAIRGTGGYGELFF. In DNA, the CDR3 is TGTGCCATCAGGGGGACAGGGGGGTACGGGGAGCTGTTTTTT.

V gene TRBV10-3 combines with J gene TRBJ1-3, with 7 bases that match TRBD1. Trimming cost V 10 bases and J 2 bases; bases outside gene matches: 8. This CDR3 has 14 residues. The germline CDR1 and CDR2 sequences are ENHRY and SYGVKD. CDR3 region: CATYRGTTGNTIYF. The DNA for the CDR3 is TGTGCCACCTACAGGGGAACCACTGGAAACACCATATATTTT.

The rearrangement links TRBV19 to TRBJ1-2; possible D gene TRBD1, 6 bases. The CDR3 runs to 14 residues. Germline V CDR1 and CDR2: LNHDA, SQIVND (reference sequence). The V end was cut by 3 bases, the J end by 6 bases, with 14 bases between. The CDR3 loop reads CASSILGGGDGYTF. The DNA for the CDR3 is TGTGCCAGTAGTATCCTCGGGGGGGGCGATGGCTACACCTTC.

The chain recombines TRBV5-5 with TRBJ1-5, with TRBD1 identical over 11 bases. This CDR3 is 18 amino acids long. Germline lookup yields CDR1 SGHKS and CDR2 YYEKEE (reference sequence). With V trimmed by 4 bases and J by 0 bases, 9 bases remained unmatched. CDR3 DNA sequence: TGTGCCAGCAGCGCCGGGACAGGGGGGTGGGCTAGCAATCAGCCCCAGCATTTT. This sequence encodes CASSAGTGGWASNQPQHF. The full variable domain, in which reference TRBV5-5 and TRBJ1-5 provide the parts outside the CDR3, is DAGVTQSPTHLIKTRGQQVTLRCSPISGHKSVSWYQQVLGQGPQFIFQYYEKEERGRGNFPDRFSARQFPNYSSELNVNALLLGDSALYLCASSAGTGGWASNQPQHFGDGTRLSIL.

The chain couples TRBV2 to TRBJ2-5, with D perhaps matching TRBD2 (6 bases). The CDR3 has 12 amino acids. CDR1 and CDR2 from the germline V gene are SNHLY and FYNNEI. The germline V and J ends were trimmed by 10 bases and 2 bases, with 11 bases remaining between them. This chain's CDR3 is CATGLLQETQYF. CDR3 nucleotide sequence: TGTGCCACCGGACTACTACAAGAGACCCAGTACTTC. Full variable domain (rest looked up from reference TRBV2 and TRBJ2-5): EPEVTQTPSHQVTQMGQEVILRCVPISNHLYFYWYRQILGQKVEFLVSFYNNEISEKSEIFDDQFSVERPDGSNFTLKIRSTKLEDSAMYFCATGLLQETQYFGPGTRLLVL.

This sequence joins TRBV28 and TRBJ1-1; D might be TRBD1 (6 bases). The CDR3 is 13 residues long. Trimming left V 2 bases short and J 4 bases short, with 8 bases between. Germline V gives CDR1 MDHEN, CDR2 SYDVKM. The CDR3 coding sequence is TGTGCCAGCAGTTTAGAAGGGGGCACTGAAGCTTTCTTT. It specifies CASSLEGGTEAFF.

The chain carries TRBV3-1 (or the pseudogene TRBV3-2) and TRBJ1-5; tentative D call: TRBD1 (5 bases). The CDR3 is made up of 15 amino acids. The germline V gene encodes CDR1 LGHDT and CDR2 YNNKEL (reference sequence). The ends were cut back, 1 base at V and 0 bases at J, with 7 bases in the middle. CDR3 in DNA: TGTGCCAGCAGCCAAGGGACAATTAGCAATCAGCCCCAGCATTTT. This codes for CASSQGTISNQPQHF.

The chain is built from TRBV19 and TRBJ2-3; unclear D gene. The CDR3 covers 12 residues. Trimming cost V 5 bases and J 3 bases, with 6 bases left between them. Germline V gene lookup returns CDR1 LNHDA and CDR2 SQIVND (reference sequence). DNA of the CDR3: TGTGCCAGTAGTCCCGGGACAGATACGCAGTATTTT. Protein: CASSPGTDTQYF.

V is TRBV10-3 and J is TRBJ2-1; D is ambiguous. The ends were cut back, 0 bases at V and 4 bases at J, with 13 bases in the middle. CDR3 length: 16 amino acids. Looked up from germline, CDR1 is ENHRY and CDR2 is SYGVKD. The CDR3 DNA is TGTGCCATCAGTGAGTCCGGAGCGCCTAGATACAATGAGCAGTTCTTC. Translated, it gives CAISESGAPRYNEQFF.

This clone was found once. The chain combines TRBV15 with TRBJ2-1; possible D gene TRBD2, 6 bases. The CDR3 runs 14 residues. Deletions cut 5 bases from V and 7 bases from J, with 15 bases between. Germline CDR1 LNHNV, CDR2 YYDKDF (reference sequence). For the CDR3, the DNA is TGTGCCACCAGCGAGACGGGGGAACTGAATGAGCAGTTCTTC. It codes for CATSETGELNEQFF.

This chain connects TRBV21-1 to TRBJ1-2; the table's D call TRBD1 went unverified against the DNA. TRBV21-1 is assigned pseudogene status. The CDR3 has 16 amino acids. This CDR3 reads CADQHPNGGQNYGYTF. The DNA of the CDR3 is TGTGCCGACCAGCATCCGAATGGGGGCCAGAACTATGGCTACACCTTC.

The chain combines TRBV19 with TRBJ2-7, with a weak D call TRBD1 (6 bases). Trimming removed 4 bases from V and 2 bases from J, with 9 bases in between. The CDR3 sequence is 13 residues long. From germline, CDR1 is LNHDA and CDR2 SQIVND (reference sequence). CDR3 residues: CASSNRAPYEQYF. The DNA for the CDR3 is TGTGCCAGTAGTAACAGGGCCCCCTACGAGCAGTACTTC.

This rearrangement joins TRBV7-9 to TRBJ1-1; tentative D call: TRBD1 (5 bases). Germline CDR1 SEHNR, CDR2 FQNEAQ (reference sequence). V dropped 5 bases and J dropped 1 base, with 11 bases sitting between them. CDR3 length: 14 amino acids. For the CDR3, the DNA is TGTGCCAGCAGCCCAACCACAGGGAACACTGAAGCTTTCTTT. It codes for CASSPTTGNTEAFF.

This clone came up once. The chain joins TRBV6-6 to TRBJ1-1; D unclear. Looked up from germline, CDR1 is MNHNY and CDR2 is SVGAGI (reference sequence). The V gene lost 3 bases and the J gene lost 4 bases, with 12 bases spanning the gap. The CDR3 spans 14 residues. CDR3 nucleotides: TGTGCCAGCAGTTATTCCGACGGCGGCACTGAAGCTTTCTTT. As protein: CASSYSDGGTEAFF.

The chain recombines TRBV18 with TRBJ1-2; unclear D gene. Germline loops: CDR1 KGHSH, CDR2 LQKENI. Deletions cut 2 bases from V and 4 bases from J, with 14 bases between. The CDR3 covers 15 residues. The CDR3 loop is CASSPGVADFYGYTF. The CDR3 region has the DNA TGTGCCAGCTCACCAGGTGTAGCGGACTTCTATGGCTACACCTTC.

V is TRBV19 and J is TRBJ1-2; tentative D call: TRBD1 (5 bases). Trimming left V 3 bases short and J 6 bases short, with 17 bases between. The CDR3 covers 15 residues. Germline-derived CDR1 and CDR2 are LNHDA and SQIVND (reference sequence). This CDR3 is CASSIPGSLTDGYTF. The DNA for the CDR3 is TGTGCCAGTAGTATCCCAGGGTCCCTGACAGATGGCTACACCTTC. Supplemented by reference TRBV19 and TRBJ1-2, the full variable domain reads DGGITQSPKYLFRKEGQNVTLSCEQNLNHDAMYWYRQDPGQGLRLIYYSQIVNDFQKGDIAEGYSVSREKKESFPLTVTSAQKNPTAFYLCASSIPGSLTDGYTFGSGTRLTVV.

This chain uses TRBV10-1 with TRBJ1-2; the D is unclear. The germline V and J ends were trimmed by 3 bases and 7 bases, with 12 bases remaining between them. The V gene's germline CDR1 is WNHNN and CDR2 SYGVQD (reference sequence). The CDR3 sequence is 13 residues long. For the CDR3, the DNA is TGCGCCAGCAGTGAAGCGGTCTCAGGTGGCTACACCTTC. Translated: CASSEAVSGGYTF.

The V gene is TRBV5-1, the J gene TRBJ2-1, with TRBD2 matching 9 bases. CDR1 is SGHRS and CDR2 is YFSETQ in the germline V gene. V was clipped by 0 bases and J by 6 bases; unmatched bases: 13. CDR3 length: 18 residues. The CDR3 region has the DNA TGCGCCAGCAGCTTGGAGGCACTAGCGGGTGAAGGAGGCAATGAGCAGTTCTTC. Translating it yields CASSLEALAGEGGNEQFF. Full variable domain (remainder filled in from reference TRBV5-1 and TRBJ2-1): KAGVTQTPRYLIKTRGQQVTLSCSPISGHRSVSWYQQTPGQGLQFLFEYFSETQRNKGNFPGRFSGRQFSNSRSEMNVSTLELGDSALYLCASSLEALAGEGGNEQFFGPGTRLTVL.

The chain employs TRBV6-5 and TRBJ2-4; 7 bases are shared with TRBD1. J lost 0 bases, V lost 8 bases, and 7 bases had no gene match. CDR3 length: 15 amino acids. Looked up from germline, CDR1 is MNHEY and CDR2 is SVGAGI. This chain's CDR3 is CASEEGTVAKNIQYF. CDR3 coding DNA: TGTGCCAGCGAAGAGGGGACAGTAGCCAAAAACATTCAGTACTTC.

The chain joins TRBV25-1 to TRBJ1-3, with TRBD1 as a possible D gene (6 bases). This CDR3 spans 16 amino acids. The germline CDR1 and CDR2 sequences are MGHDK and SYGVNS. V lost 10 bases to trimming and J lost 3 bases, with 22 bases between them. The CDR3 bases are TGTGCCATCTATCAGGGGCCTGGGGCTTTTGGAAACACCATATATTTT. It translates to CAIYQGPGAFGNTIYF.

The chain is built from TRBV4-1 and TRBJ1-1; D unclear. The V and J ends lost 4 bases and 0 bases respectively, with 6 bases between them. Germline V lookup: CDR1 MGHRA, CDR2 YSYEKL. The CDR3 has 13 amino acids. Here the CDR3 DNA reads TGCGCCAGCAGCCCTAGAATGAACACTGAAGCTTTCTTT. Translating gives CASSPRMNTEAFF.

This chain connects TRBV11-2 to TRBJ1-4; D unclear. The germline V and J ends were trimmed by 2 bases and 7 bases, with 5 bases remaining between them. This CDR3 spans 12 amino acids. Germline lookup yields CDR1 SGHAT and CDR2 FQNNGV. DNA of the CDR3: TGTGCCAGCAGCTTAAGCCGTGAAAAACTGTTTTTT. Protein product: CASSLSREKLFF.

A few counts support this clone. The chain carries TRBV6-4 and TRBJ1-1; D is unresolved. Germline CDR1 and CDR2: MRHNA and SNTAGT. There are 13 residues in the CDR3. V lost 5 bases, J lost 0 bases, and 7 bases lay in between. The CDR3: CASSKTLNTEAFF. CDR3 DNA: TGTGCCAGCAGTAAGACATTGAACACTGAAGCTTTCTTT.

A single count supports this clone. The V gene is TRBV7-4, the J gene TRBJ1-4; D not resolved. This CDR3 is 17 amino acids long. CDR1 SGHVT and CDR2 SQSDAQ come from the germline V gene. V lost 3 bases and J 0 bases, leaving 14 bases between the germline ends. Written as DNA, the CDR3 is TGTGCCAGCAGCTTGACCCCGGGAGACTCAACTAATGAAAAACTGTTTTTT. It encodes CASSLTPGDSTNEKLFF.

The gene calls are TRBV2 and TRBJ2-1, with D possibly matching TRBD2 (6 bases). V gave up 2 bases and J gave up 7 bases, with 21 bases separating them. CDR3 length: 17 amino acids. Per germline, CDR1 SNHLY and CDR2 FYNNEI. DNA for the CDR3: TGTGCCAGCAGTGAAAGGTTAGAGACTCATGGGGGGAATGAGCAGTTCTTC. Translated, it gives CASSERLETHGGNEQFF.

This rearrangement joins TRBV18 to TRBJ2-7; 13 nucleotides line up with TRBD2. Unmatched junction bases numbered 9, after V lost 0 bases and J lost 1 base. From germline, CDR1 is KGHSH and CDR2 LQKENI. This CDR3 is built from 19 residues. Written as DNA, the CDR3 is TGTGCCAGCTCACCACCGAGGACTAGCGGGAGATCAAGATCCTACGAGCAGTACTTC. Its protein product is CASSPPRTSGRSRSYEQYF.

This chain joins TRBV15 and TRBJ2-7; 9 bases align to TRBD1. V was pared by 2 bases and J by 3 bases, with 2 bases of the junction left unmatched. The CDR3 has 14 amino acids. The germline CDR1 and CDR2 sequences are LNHNV and YYDKDF (reference sequence). The CDR3, as DNA: TGTGCCACCAGCAGACGGGACAGGGACTACGAGCAGTACTTC. Translation gives CATSRRDRDYEQYF.

This clone was seen once. The chain couples TRBV14 to TRBJ2-7, with a tentative D call TRBD1 (6 bases). The CDR3 is 14 residues long. Germline CDR1 and CDR2: SGHDN and FVKESK. Deletions cut 4 bases from V and 2 bases from J, with 12 bases between. The CDR3 DNA reads TGTGCCAGCAGCCCGAGACAGGAAACCTACGAGCAGTACTTC. Encoded protein: CASSPRQETYEQYF.